The text below deals with one TCR beta chain. The clone's antigen remains unknown. It has no much larger one-base neighbor in the sample; base qualities were not kept. The immunoSEQ Assay, a bias-controlled multiplex PCR, was used to amplify TCRbeta CDR3 regions from genomic DNA. The authors processed their data as follows. Nucleated cell counts per sample were estimated from amplification of reference gene primers within the assay. Sequence reads were collapsed and filtered to measure the absolute abundance of every unique TCRbeta CDR3 rearrangement. For each sample, productive Simpson clonality was calculated by taking the square root of Simpson's diversity index across productive rearrangements. TCRdb obtained this table from immuneACCESS and retained in-frame rearrangements with V and J assigned. These tables miss some clones; where compared with another copy, unresolved V genes account for less than half of the shortfall, and the remainder is unexplained. V, J and clone size are taken as reported in that table, and D and trimming were inferred from the DNA itself. This sample is represented by 150,000 to 200,000 clones; almost 80% of them were singletons. The ten largest account for around 15% of the sample.

Counted from cysteine to phenylalanine, this CDR3 has 15 amino acids. Here the CDR3 DNA is all that survives: 45 bases in frame from base 1. In the germline V gene, CDR1 corresponds to SGHTA and CDR2 to FQGNSA. V drops 5 bases and J drops 5 bases, leaving 15 bases in between. The sample comes from a study of blood T cell repertoires in COVID-19 (dated by TCRdb to 2020 to 2021). Concerning the study at large: Collaborator samples came from the United States, Italy and Spain and covered acute and convalescent phases of COVID-19. The prospective study material was composed of cDNA or gDNA derived from T cells, B-cell-depleted T cells, or PBMCs. The dataset comprised deeply sampled blood TCRbeta repertoires from subjects exposed to, actively infected with, or recovered from COVID-19. The repertoires were released in a freely available public database intended as a resource for research on the immune response to SARS-CoV-2. The samples were drawn from the first 160 participants of the ongoing ImmuneRACE study and from about 1,200 subjects provided by 6 global collaborators. A de-identified subject ID, COVID-19 status, age in years and sex were almost always included in the sample metadata. HLA class I and class II types, where available, came from metadata supplied by the sample provider rather than from assay-based typing. Summary of the overall study and its limitations: How much clinical and demographic metadata was included differed by source and by participant, and the metadata was provided uncurated.

The collaborating institutions used their own protocols to collect whole blood in K2EDTA tubes. Collaborator samples were shipped for TCRbeta analysis as frozen whole blood, isolated PBMCs, or DNA extracted from either sample type. Sequenced input: peripheral blood. The receptor chain draws on TRBV7-2 and TRBJ1-4; the D gene remains uncertain. This sequence was found in a man aged 60 to 75 with active or convalescent COVID-19. The sequence in DNA is TGTGCCAGCAGCCCGCCGCGGCGGCTGAATGAAAAACTGTTTTTT. This codes for CASSPPRRLNEKLFF.